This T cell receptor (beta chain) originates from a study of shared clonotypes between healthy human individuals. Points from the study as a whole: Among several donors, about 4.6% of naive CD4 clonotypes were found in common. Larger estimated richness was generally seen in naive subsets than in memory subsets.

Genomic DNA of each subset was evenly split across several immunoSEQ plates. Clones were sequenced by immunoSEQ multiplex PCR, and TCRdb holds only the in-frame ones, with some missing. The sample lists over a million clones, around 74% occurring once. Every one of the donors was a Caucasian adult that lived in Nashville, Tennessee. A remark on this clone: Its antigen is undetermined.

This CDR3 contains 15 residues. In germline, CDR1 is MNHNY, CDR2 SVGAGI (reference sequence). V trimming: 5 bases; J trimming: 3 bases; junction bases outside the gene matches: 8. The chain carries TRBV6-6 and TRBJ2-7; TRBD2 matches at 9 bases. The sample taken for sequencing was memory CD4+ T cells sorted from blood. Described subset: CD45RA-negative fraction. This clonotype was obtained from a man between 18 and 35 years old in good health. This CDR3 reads CASSPTGLALYEQYF. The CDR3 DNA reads TGTGCCAGCAGTCCCACCGGACTAGCGCTCTACGAGCAGTACTTC.